This T cell receptor (beta chain) was identified in a study of T cell responses to AZD1222 COVID-19 vaccine. Findings of the study overall: Seropositive status at baseline applied to only 5 or 6 AZD1222 recipients.

The method was immunoSEQ multiplex PCR; TCRdb's version includes in-frame clones alone and lacks a portion of them. The sample shows roughly 110,000 clones, approximately 92% of them seen only once. The CDR3 extends over 16 amino acids. V shed 3 bases, J shed 2 bases, and the junction held 9 bases outside the gene matches. Per germline, CDR1 KGHSH and CDR2 LQKENI. This clone was counted once. Antigen unknown. Sample: peripheral blood, taken 28 days after the second AZD1222 dose. The chain carries TRBV18 and TRBJ2-7; 8 bases fit TRBD1. This receptor was obtained from an adult who received the AZD1222 COVID-19 vaccine. This CDR3 reads CASSPIGTGDTYEQYF. As DNA, the CDR3 is TGTGCCAGCTCACCCATAGGGACAGGCGATACCTACGAGCAGTACTTC.